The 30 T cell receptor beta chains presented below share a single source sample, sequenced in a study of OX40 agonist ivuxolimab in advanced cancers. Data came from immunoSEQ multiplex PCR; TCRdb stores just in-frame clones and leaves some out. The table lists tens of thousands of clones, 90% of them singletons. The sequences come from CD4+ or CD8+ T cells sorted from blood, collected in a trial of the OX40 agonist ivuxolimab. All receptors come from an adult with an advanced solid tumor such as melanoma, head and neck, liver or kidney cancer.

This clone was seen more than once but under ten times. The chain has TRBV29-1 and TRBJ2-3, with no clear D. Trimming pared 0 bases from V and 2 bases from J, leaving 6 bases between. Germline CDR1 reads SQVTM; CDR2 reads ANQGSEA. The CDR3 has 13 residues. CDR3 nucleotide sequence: TGCAGCGTTGAAGATCCCCACACAGATACGCAGTATTTT. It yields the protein CSVEDPHTDTQYF.

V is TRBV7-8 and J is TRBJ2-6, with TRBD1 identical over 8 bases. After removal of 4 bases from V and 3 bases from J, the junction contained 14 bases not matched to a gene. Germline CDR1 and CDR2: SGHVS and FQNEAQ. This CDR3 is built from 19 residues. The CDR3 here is CASSSRAGTGVGGANVLTF. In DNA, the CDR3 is TGTGCCAGCAGCTCCAGGGCTGGGACAGGCGTCGGTGGGGCCAACGTCCTGACTTTC.

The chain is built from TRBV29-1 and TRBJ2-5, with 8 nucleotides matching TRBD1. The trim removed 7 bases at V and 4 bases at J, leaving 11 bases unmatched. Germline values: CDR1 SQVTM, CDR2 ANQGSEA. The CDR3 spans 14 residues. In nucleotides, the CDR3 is TGCAGCGGCCGGGACAGGATTCAAGGAGAGACCCAGTACTTC. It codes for CSGRDRIQGETQYF.

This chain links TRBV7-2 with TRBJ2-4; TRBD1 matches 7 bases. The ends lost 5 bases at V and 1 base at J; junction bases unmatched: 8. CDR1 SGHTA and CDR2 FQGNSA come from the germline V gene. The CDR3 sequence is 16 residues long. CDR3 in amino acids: CASSRRQGEAKNIQYF. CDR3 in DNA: TGTGCCAGCAGCCGTCGCCAGGGGGAGGCCAAAAACATTCAGTACTTC. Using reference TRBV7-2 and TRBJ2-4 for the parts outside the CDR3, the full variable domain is GAGVSQSPSNKVTEKGKDVELRCDPISGHTALYWYRQSLGQGLEFLIYFQGNSAPDKSGLPSDRFSAERTGGSVSTLTIQRTQQEDSAVYLCASSRRQGEAKNIQYFGAGTRLSVL.

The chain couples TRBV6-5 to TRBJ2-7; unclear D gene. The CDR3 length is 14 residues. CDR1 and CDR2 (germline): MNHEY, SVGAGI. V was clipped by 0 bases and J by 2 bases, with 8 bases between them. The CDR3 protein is CASSYSGRTYEQYF. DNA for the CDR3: TGTGCCAGCAGTTACTCGGGCAGGACCTACGAGCAGTACTTC.

The CDR3 spells CASSSLPTSGTSYNEQFF. The CDR3 DNA follows: TGTGCCAGCAGTTCCCTCCCGACTAGCGGTACCTCCTACAATGAGCAGTTCTTC. The chain recombines TRBV27 with TRBJ2-1; 9 nucleotides match TRBD2. The CDR3 is made up of 18 amino acids. After removal of 4 bases from V and 0 bases from J, the junction contained 10 bases not matched to a gene. CDR1 and CDR2 (germline): MNHEY, SMNVEV (reference sequence).

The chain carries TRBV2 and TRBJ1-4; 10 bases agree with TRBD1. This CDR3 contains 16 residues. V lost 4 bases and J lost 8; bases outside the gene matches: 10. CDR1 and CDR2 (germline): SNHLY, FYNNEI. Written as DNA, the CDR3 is TGTGCCAGCAGTGCCTACCGGACAGGGGGAGACGAAAAACTGTTTTTT. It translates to CASSAYRTGGDEKLFF.

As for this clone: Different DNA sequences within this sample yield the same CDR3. CDR3 sequence reads: CASGLATGDNTGELFF. The DNA for the CDR3 is TGTGCTAGTGGTTTGGCGACCGGGGACAACACCGGGGAGCTGTTTTTT. This chain links TRBV12-5 with TRBJ2-2; D is tentatively TRBD1 or TRBD2 (5 bases each). Germline assignment: CDR1 LGHNT and CDR2 FRNRAP. CDR3 length: 16 amino acids. Trimming stripped 1 base from V and 2 bases from J, with 11 bases between.

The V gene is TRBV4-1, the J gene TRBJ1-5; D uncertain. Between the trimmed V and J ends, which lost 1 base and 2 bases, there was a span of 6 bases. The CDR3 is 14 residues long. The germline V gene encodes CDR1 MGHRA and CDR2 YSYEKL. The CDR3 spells CASSQGFGNQPQHF. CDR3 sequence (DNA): TGCGCCAGCAGCCAAGGGTTTGGCAATCAGCCCCAGCATTTT.

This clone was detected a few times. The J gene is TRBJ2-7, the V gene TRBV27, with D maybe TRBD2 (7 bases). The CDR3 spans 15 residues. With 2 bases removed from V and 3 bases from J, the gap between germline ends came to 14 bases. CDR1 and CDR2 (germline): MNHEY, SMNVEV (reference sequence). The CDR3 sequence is CASSLGGGRRYEQYF. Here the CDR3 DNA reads TGTGCCAGCAGTTTAGGGGGGGGCCGCCGCTACGAGCAGTACTTC.

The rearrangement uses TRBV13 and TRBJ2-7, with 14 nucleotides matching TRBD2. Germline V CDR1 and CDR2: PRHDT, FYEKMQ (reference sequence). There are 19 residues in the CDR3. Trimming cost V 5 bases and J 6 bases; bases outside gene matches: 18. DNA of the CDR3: TGTGCCAGCAGCCCCCCCGGACTAGCGGGAGGACGCCCTAAACGCGAGCAGTACTTC. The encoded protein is CASSPPGLAGGRPKREQYF.

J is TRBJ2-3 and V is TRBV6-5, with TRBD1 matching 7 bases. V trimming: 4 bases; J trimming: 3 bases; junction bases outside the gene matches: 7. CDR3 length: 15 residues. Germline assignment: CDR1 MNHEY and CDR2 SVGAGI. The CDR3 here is CASSFDRVRTDTQYF. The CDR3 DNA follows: TGTGCCAGCAGTTTTGACAGGGTGCGAACAGATACGCAGTATTTT.

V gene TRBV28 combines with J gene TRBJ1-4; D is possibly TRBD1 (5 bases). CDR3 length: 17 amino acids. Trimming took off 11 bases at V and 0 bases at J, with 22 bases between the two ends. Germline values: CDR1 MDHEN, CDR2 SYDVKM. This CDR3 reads CASFKGALYTTNEKLFF. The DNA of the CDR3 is TGTGCCTCTTTCAAAGGGGCCCTATACACAACTAATGAAAAACTGTTTTTT.

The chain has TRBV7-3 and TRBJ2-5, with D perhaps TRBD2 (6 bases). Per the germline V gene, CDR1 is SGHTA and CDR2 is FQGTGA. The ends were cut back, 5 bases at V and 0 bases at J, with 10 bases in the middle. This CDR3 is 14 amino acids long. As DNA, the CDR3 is TGTGCCAGCAGCCTGGGGGGTTACCAAGAGACCCAGTACTTC. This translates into CASSLGGYQETQYF.

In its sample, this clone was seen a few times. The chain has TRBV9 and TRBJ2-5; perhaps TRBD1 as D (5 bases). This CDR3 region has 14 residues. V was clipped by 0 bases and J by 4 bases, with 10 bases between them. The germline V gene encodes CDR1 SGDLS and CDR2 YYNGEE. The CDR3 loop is CASSVGSRVETQYF. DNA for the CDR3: TGTGCCAGCAGCGTAGGCAGCAGGGTAGAGACCCAGTACTTC.

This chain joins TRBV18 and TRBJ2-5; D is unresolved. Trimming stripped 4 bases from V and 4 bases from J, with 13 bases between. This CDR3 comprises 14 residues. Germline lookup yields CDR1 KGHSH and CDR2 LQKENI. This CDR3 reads CASSRGVVPETQYF. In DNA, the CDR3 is TGTGCCAGCTCACGTGGCGTGGTGCCAGAGACCCAGTACTTC. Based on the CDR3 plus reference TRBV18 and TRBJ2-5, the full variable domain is NAGVMQNPRHLVRRRGQEARLRCSPMKGHSHVYWYRQLPEEGLKFMVYLQKENIIDESGMPKERFSAEFPKEGPSILRIQQVVRGDSAAYFCASSRGVVPETQYFGPGTRLLVL.

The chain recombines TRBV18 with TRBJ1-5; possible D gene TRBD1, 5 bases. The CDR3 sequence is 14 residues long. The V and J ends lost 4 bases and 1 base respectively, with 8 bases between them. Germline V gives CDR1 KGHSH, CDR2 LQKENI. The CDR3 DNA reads TGTGCCAGCTCACTGGGACGCAGCAATCAGCCCCAGCATTTT. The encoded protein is CASSLGRSNQPQHF.

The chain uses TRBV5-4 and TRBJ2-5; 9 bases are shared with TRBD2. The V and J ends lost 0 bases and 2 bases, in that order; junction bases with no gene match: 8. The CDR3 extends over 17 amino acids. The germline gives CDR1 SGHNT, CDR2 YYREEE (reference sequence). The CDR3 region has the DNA TGTGCCAGCAGCTTGGGGACTAGCGCACATATTCAAGAGACCCAGTACTTC. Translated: CASSLGTSAHIQETQYF.

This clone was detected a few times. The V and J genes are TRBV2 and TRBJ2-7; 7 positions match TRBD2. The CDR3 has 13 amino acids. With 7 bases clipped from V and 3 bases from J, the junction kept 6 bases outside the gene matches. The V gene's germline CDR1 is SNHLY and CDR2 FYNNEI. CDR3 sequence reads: CASKRDSDYEQYF. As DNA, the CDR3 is TGTGCCAGCAAGCGGGACTCCGACTACGAGCAGTACTTC.

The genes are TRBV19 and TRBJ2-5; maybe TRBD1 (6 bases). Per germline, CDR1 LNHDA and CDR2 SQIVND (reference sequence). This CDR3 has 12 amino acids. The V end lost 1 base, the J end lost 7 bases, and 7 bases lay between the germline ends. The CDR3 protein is CASSIGGGTQYF. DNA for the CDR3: TGTGCCAGTAGTATAGGAGGGGGGACCCAGTACTTC.

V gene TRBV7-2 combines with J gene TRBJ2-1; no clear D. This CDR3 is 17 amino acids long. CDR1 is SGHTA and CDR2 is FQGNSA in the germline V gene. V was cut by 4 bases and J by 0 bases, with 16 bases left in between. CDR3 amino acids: CASSSDRALRSYNEQFF. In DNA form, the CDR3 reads TGTGCCAGCAGCTCGGACCGGGCTTTACGCTCCTACAATGAGCAGTTCTTC.

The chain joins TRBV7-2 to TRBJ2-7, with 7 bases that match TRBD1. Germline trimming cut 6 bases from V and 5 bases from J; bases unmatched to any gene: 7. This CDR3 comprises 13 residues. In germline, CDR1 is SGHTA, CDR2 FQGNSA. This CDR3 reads CASSPTGLHEQYF. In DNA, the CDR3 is TGTGCCAGCAGTCCGACAGGGCTCCACGAGCAGTACTTC.

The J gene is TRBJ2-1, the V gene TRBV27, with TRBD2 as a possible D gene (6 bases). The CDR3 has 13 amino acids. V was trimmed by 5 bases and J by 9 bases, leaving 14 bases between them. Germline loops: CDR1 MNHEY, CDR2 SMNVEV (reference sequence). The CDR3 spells CASSPLGAGEQFF. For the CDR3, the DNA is TGTGCCAGCAGTCCCCTAGGAGCGGGTGAGCAGTTCTTC.

Here the CDR3 reads CASSLSSTANTGELFF. CDR3 nucleotide sequence: TGTGCCAGCAGCTTATCGTCGACAGCGAACACCGGGGAGCTGTTTTTT. The gene calls are TRBV7-2 and TRBJ2-2, with a possible D match to TRBD1 (5 bases). CDR3 length equals 16 residues. The V and J ends lost 2 bases and 0 bases respectively, with 10 bases between them. CDR1 is SGHTA, CDR2 FQGNSA, per germline. Combining the CDR3 with reference TRBV7-2 and TRBJ2-2 gives the whole variable domain GAGVSQSPSNKVTEKGKDVELRCDPISGHTALYWYRQSLGQGLEFLIYFQGNSAPDKSGLPSDRFSAERTGGSVSTLTIQRTQQEDSAVYLCASSLSSTANTGELFFGEGSRLTVL.

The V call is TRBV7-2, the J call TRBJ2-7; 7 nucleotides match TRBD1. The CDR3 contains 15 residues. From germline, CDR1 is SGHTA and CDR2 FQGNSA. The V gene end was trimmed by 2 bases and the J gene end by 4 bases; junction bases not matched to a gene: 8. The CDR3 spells CASSLQGVQGYEQYF. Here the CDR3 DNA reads TGTGCCAGCAGCTTACAAGGGGTACAGGGGTACGAGCAGTACTTC. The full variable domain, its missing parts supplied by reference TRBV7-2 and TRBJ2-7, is GAGVSQSPSNKVTEKGKDVELRCDPISGHTALYWYRQSLGQGLEFLIYFQGNSAPDKSGLPSDRFSAERTGGSVSTLTIQRTQQEDSAVYLCASSLQGVQGYEQYFGPGTRLTVT.

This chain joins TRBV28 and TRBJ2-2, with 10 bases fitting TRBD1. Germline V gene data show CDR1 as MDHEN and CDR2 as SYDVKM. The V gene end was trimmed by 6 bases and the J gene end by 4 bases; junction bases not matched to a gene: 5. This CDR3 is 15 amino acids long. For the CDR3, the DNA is TGTGCCAGCAGGTTGACAGGGGGCTTCACCGGGGAGCTGTTTTTT. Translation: CASRLTGGFTGELFF.

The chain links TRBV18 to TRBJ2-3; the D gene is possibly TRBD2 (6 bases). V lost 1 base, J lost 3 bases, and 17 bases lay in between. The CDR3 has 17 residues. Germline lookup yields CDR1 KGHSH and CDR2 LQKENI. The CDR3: CASSPRRTGVGTDTQYF. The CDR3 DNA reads TGTGCCAGCTCACCACGTCGGACGGGAGTGGGGACAGATACGCAGTATTTT.

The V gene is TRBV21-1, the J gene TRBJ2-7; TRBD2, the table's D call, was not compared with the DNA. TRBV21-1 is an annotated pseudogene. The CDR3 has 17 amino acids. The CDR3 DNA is TGTGCCAGCAGCAAAGCGGCGGGGGGAGGGGGCCCCTACGAGCAGTACTTC. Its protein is CASSKAAGGGGPYEQYF.

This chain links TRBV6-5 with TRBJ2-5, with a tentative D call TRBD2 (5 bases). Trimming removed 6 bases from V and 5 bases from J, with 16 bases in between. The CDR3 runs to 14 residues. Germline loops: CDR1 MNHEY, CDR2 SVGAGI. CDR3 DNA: TGTGCCAGCAGCCACCCGGGGAGCGTGGAGACCCAGTACTTC. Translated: CASSHPGSVETQYF.

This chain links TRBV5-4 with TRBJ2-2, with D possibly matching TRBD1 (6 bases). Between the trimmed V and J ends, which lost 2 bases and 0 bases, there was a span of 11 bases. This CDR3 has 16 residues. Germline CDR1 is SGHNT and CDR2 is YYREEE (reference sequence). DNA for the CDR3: TGTGCCAGCAGCTTAGGGGGTCGATCGAACACCGGGGAGCTGTTTTTT. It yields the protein CASSLGGRSNTGELFF.